The 30 T cell receptor beta chains reported below all come from one sample, sequenced in a study of PD-1 blockade in classical Hodgkin lymphoma. Every patient relapsed after autologous stem cell transplantation, and brentuximab vedotin exposure varied. Generated by immunoSEQ multiplex PCR, the TCRdb table keeps only in-frame clones and is missing some. The data show 25,000 to 30,000 clones, around 67% seen once. The sequenced sample was peripheral blood mononuclear cells (PBMCs), obtained before the second cycle of nivolumab. These receptors were collected from a human donor with classical Hodgkin lymphoma.

This clone has just a few counts. The chain employs TRBV27 and TRBJ2-6; D is uncertain. CDR1 is MNHEY, CDR2 SMNVEV, per germline (reference sequence). The length of the CDR3 is 14 residues. V dropped 4 bases and J dropped 2 bases, with 6 bases sitting between them. The CDR3, as DNA: TGTGCCAGCAGTTATTACCCTGGGGCCAACGTCCTGACTTTC. Its protein product is CASSYYPGANVLTF.

This chain links TRBV6-6 with TRBJ1-4; 7 nucleotides line up with TRBD1. This CDR3 comprises 13 residues. The V gene's germline CDR1 is MNHNY and CDR2 SVGAGI (reference sequence). Trimming took 8 bases from V and 5 from J; bases not matched to a gene: 5. The CDR3 loop reads CASSWTGNEKLFF. The CDR3 DNA reads as TGTGCCAGCTCATGGACAGGCAATGAAAAACTGTTTTTT.

The rearrangement joins TRBV18 to TRBJ1-2; D is ambiguous. The CDR3 has 14 residues. Germline CDR1 and CDR2: KGHSH and LQKENI. V lost 3 bases to trimming and J lost 8 bases, with 16 bases between them. The CDR3 region is CASSPSRNQQGYTF. DNA of the CDR3: TGTGCCAGCTCACCGTCCAGAAATCAGCAAGGCTACACCTTC.

This chain uses TRBV5-6 with TRBJ2-7, with 11 bases identical to TRBD1. There are 15 residues in the CDR3. Germline-derived CDR1 and CDR2 are SGHDT and YYEEEE. The junction had 4 bases not matched to a gene; V was cut back by 0 bases and J by 5 bases. Written as DNA, the CDR3 is TGTGCCAGCAGCTTGGCCGGGACAGGGGGGGACGAGCAGTACTTC. Translated, it gives CASSLAGTGGDEQYF.

The gene calls are TRBV27 and TRBJ2-5, with TRBD1 matching 7 bases. Trimming cost V 8 bases and J 3 bases; bases outside gene matches: 3. This CDR3 comprises 12 residues. Germline loops: CDR1 MNHEY, CDR2 SMNVEV (reference sequence). CDR3 sequence (DNA): TGTGCCAGCCGCGACAGGGAAGAGACCCAGTACTTC. Its protein is CASRDREETQYF.

The V call is TRBV7-2, the J call TRBJ1-5, with a tentative D call TRBD1 (5 bases). This CDR3 has 13 amino acids. V lost 4 bases and J lost 11, with 15 bases in between. Germline V gives CDR1 SGHTA, CDR2 FQGNSA. CDR3 region: CASSSSFQGTQHF. CDR3 in DNA: TGTGCCAGCAGCTCGAGCTTCCAGGGAACCCAGCATTTT.

This rearrangement joins TRBV19 to TRBJ2-5; 8 bases agree with TRBD2. Germline CDR1 LNHDA, CDR2 SQIVND (reference sequence). This CDR3 is built from 15 residues. Trimming cost V 5 bases and J 1 base; bases outside gene matches: 6. In DNA, the CDR3 is TGTGCCAGTAGTCGGGGGGGGAGAATCCAAGAGACCCAGTACTTC. This gives the protein CASSRGGRIQETQYF. Looking up the rest from reference TRBV19 and TRBJ2-5 gives the full variable domain: DGGITQSPKYLFRKEGQNVTLSCEQNLNHDAMYWYRQDPGQGLRLIYYSQIVNDFQKGDIAEGYSVSREKKESFPLTVTSAQKNPTAFYLCASSRGGRIQETQYFGPGTRLLVL.

The genes are TRBV4-1 and TRBJ1-5; the D gene is possibly TRBD1 (5 bases). Germline CDR1 and CDR2: MGHRA and YSYEKL. The CDR3 consists of 14 residues. V shed 0 bases and J shed 7 bases, with 10 bases lying between them. The CDR3 bases are TGCGCCAGCAGCCAAGATCGCTGGGGCCAGCCCCAGCATTTT. It yields the protein CASSQDRWGQPQHF.

The gene calls are TRBV2 and TRBJ2-6; no clear D gene. CDR1 and CDR2 (germline): SNHLY, FYNNEI. The CDR3 has 15 amino acids. Deletions cut 8 bases from V and 0 bases from J, with 11 bases between. In nucleotides, the CDR3 is TGTGCCAGCGGCCAACGCCACTCTGGGGCCAACGTCCTGACTTTC. This translates into CASGQRHSGANVLTF.

The CDR3 DNA is TGTGCCAGCAGTCTTTTGACTAGGGGCCCCCTTAGGAAACTGTTTTTT. Its protein product is CASSLLTRGPLRKLFF. This chain uses TRBV28 with TRBJ1-4, with D possibly matching TRBD1 (5 bases). V lost 5 bases and J 11 bases, leaving 24 bases between the germline ends. The germline CDR1 and CDR2 sequences are MDHEN and SYDVKM. This CDR3 is built from 16 residues.

This clone was detected a few times. The rearrangement uses TRBV10-3 and TRBJ2-7; D call uncertain. The CDR3 is 9 amino acids. CDR1 and CDR2 from the germline V gene are ENHRY and SYGVKD. Trimming took 7 bases from V and 7 from J, leaving 5 bases between them. CDR3 residues: CAITGEQYV. CDR3 nucleotide sequence: TGTGCCATCACTGGGGAGCAGTACGTC.

The chain carries TRBV7-2 and TRBJ1-6; 7 bases align to TRBD1. The V and J ends lost 5 bases and 0 bases, in that order; junction bases with no gene match: 10. The CDR3 has 18 residues. Germline V gene sequence: CDR1 SGHTA, CDR2 FQGNSA. CDR3 amino acids: CASSPKLQGSSYNSPLHF. The CDR3 bases are TGTGCCAGCAGCCCAAAATTACAGGGGAGCTCCTATAATTCACCCCTCCACTTT.

The rearrangement uses TRBV27 and TRBJ1-1; a weak D match, TRBD1 (5 bases). Trimming shortened V by 4 bases and J by 6 bases, and 15 bases separated the two germline ends. Germline V lookup: CDR1 MNHEY, CDR2 SMNVEV (reference sequence). The CDR3 length is 14 residues. Written as DNA, the CDR3 is TGTGCCAGCAGTTACTGGGGGGAAAAAGCTGAAGCTTTCTTT. This gives the protein CASSYWGEKAEAFF.

This clone was detected once. Other DNA sequences in the same sample also yield this CDR3. The chain joins TRBV28 to TRBJ1-2; unclear D gene. Germline V CDR1 and CDR2: MDHEN, SYDVKM. V lost 2 bases, J lost 4 bases, and 5 bases lay in between. There are 12 residues in the CDR3. CDR3 bases: TGTGCCAGCAGTTTAAGACTCTATGGCTACACCTTC. This gives the protein CASSLRLYGYTF.

The chain links TRBV6-6 to TRBJ2-1, with D possibly being TRBD1 (5 bases). Germline assignment: CDR1 MNHNY and CDR2 SVGAGI (reference sequence). V lost 2 bases to trimming and J lost 9 bases, with 11 bases between them. The CDR3 sequence is 13 residues long. CDR3 nucleotide sequence: TGTGCCAGCAGTTACGGGCTAGGGGCTGAGCAGTTCTTC. Translation: CASSYGLGAEQFF.

The chain employs TRBV15 and TRBJ1-4, with 11 bases matching TRBD1. Germline values: CDR1 LNHNV, CDR2 YYDKDF (reference sequence). V was pared by 8 bases and J by 6 bases, with 11 bases of the junction left unmatched. CDR3 length: 16 residues. CDR3 sequence (DNA): TGTGCCACCCTGGGACAGGGGGTCATCGGGGATGAAAAACTGTTTTTT. It specifies CATLGQGVIGDEKLFF.

A few counts support this clone. The V and J genes are TRBV7-2 and TRBJ2-2; possibly TRBD2 for D (6 bases). Trimming removed 11 bases at V and 3 bases at J, with 22 bases between. CDR3 length equals 16 residues. Germline assignment: CDR1 SGHTA and CDR2 FQGNSA. CDR3 residues: CAQGPRGGGDTGELFF. CDR3 sequence (DNA): TGTGCCCAGGGCCCACGGGGTGGCGGGGACACCGGGGAGCTGTTTTTT.

The DNA of the CDR3 is TGTGCCAGCAAAGGACTAGCGGGGAGCTCCTACGAGCAGTACGTC. It translates to CASKGLAGSSYEQYV. The chain joins TRBV6-5 to TRBJ2-7; TRBD2 aligns across 12 bases. V trimming: 7 bases; J trimming: 0 bases; junction bases outside the gene matches: 4. The CDR3 extends over 15 amino acids. Germline-derived CDR1 and CDR2 are MNHEY and SVGAGI.

This chain connects TRBV5-1 to TRBJ1-3, with D unresolved. V gave up 0 bases and J gave up 1 base, with 11 bases separating them. This CDR3 region has 16 residues. Per germline, CDR1 SGHRS and CDR2 YFSETQ. CDR3 bases: TGCGCCAGCAGCTTGGAATCTCTGGGATCTGGAAACACCATATATTTT. Amino acid sequence: CASSLESLGSGNTIYF.

This chain joins TRBV30 and TRBJ2-7; perhaps TRBD1 as D (6 bases). V was clipped by 3 bases and J by 5 bases, with 17 bases between them. The CDR3 spans 14 residues. Germline V gene sequence: CDR1 GTSNPN, CDR2 SVGIG (reference sequence). The CDR3 region is CAWRETGSLNEQYF. The DNA for the CDR3 is TGTGCCTGGAGAGAGACAGGATCCTTAAACGAGCAGTACTTC.

On this clone: A junction boundary mismatches the germline segment, possibly from a read error. The chain carries TRBV10-3 and TRBJ2-1, with a tentative D call TRBD1 (6 bases). Germline CDR1 is ENHRY and CDR2 is SYGVKD. The CDR3 totals 12 residues. CDR3 coding DNA: TGTGCCAGCAGTACAGGGAATAATGAGCAGTTCTTC. This codes for CASSTGNNEQFF.

This clone was seen a few times. This sample also contains other DNA sequences that code for the same CDR3. This chain links TRBV11-3 with TRBJ1-1; possible D gene TRBD1, 5 bases. Trimming left V 1 base short and J 3 bases short, with 9 bases between. CDR1 and CDR2 from the germline V gene are SGHNT and YENEEA. This CDR3 is built from 14 residues. The CDR3 here is CASSLAGGHTEAFF. The CDR3 DNA follows: TGTGCCAGCAGCTTAGCGGGGGGTCACACTGAAGCTTTCTTT.

The chain couples TRBV11-2 to TRBJ1-2; D gene uncertain. This CDR3 is 16 amino acids long. Per germline, CDR1 SGHAT and CDR2 FQNNGV. The V end lost 4 bases, the J end lost 0 bases, and 15 bases lay between the germline ends. DNA of the CDR3: TGTGCCAGCAGCTCGTTCGCTGGAAAAGCTAACTATGGCTACACCTTC. It yields the protein CASSSFAGKANYGYTF.

J is TRBJ2-7 and V is TRBV9, with 11 bases matching TRBD1. The CDR3 runs to 14 residues. The germline V gene encodes CDR1 SGDLS and CDR2 YYNGEE. J gave up 2 bases and V 4 bases, and 2 bases lay outside the gene matches. The CDR3 nucleotides are TGTGCCAGCAGCCGGGACAGGGGGACCTACGAGCAGTACTTC. Translation gives CASSRDRGTYEQYF.

This clone was detected only a few times. The gene calls are TRBV10-3 and TRBJ2-1; possible D gene TRBD1, 5 bases. The CDR3 consists of 13 residues. V was pared by 11 bases and J by 10 bases, with 21 bases between. CDR1 ENHRY and CDR2 SYGVKD come from the germline V gene. CDR3 sequence reads: CALRRGSLEEQFF. Here the CDR3 DNA reads TGTGCCCTTCGAAGGGGCTCGTTGGAGGAGCAGTTCTTC.

This clone was counted a single time. The CDR3 region has the DNA TGTGCCAGCGGGCCGACAGGGGGTTCAGATACGCAGTATTTT. Encoded protein: CASGPTGGSDTQYF. The chain couples TRBV27 to TRBJ2-3, with 9 bases identical to TRBD1. Germline CDR1 reads MNHEY; CDR2 reads SMNVEV (reference sequence). With 8 bases clipped from V and 4 bases from J, the junction kept 7 bases outside the gene matches. The length of the CDR3 is 14 residues.

The J gene is TRBJ1-1, the V gene TRBV7-8, with D possibly TRBD1 on 5 matching bases. Germline V gene sequence: CDR1 SGHVS, CDR2 FQNEAQ. V shed 3 bases and J shed 1 base, with 15 bases lying between them. The CDR3 sequence is 16 residues long. CDR3 coding DNA: TGTGCCAGCAGCTTTTTTGGACTGGGACGGAACACTGAAGCTTTCTTT. It specifies CASSFFGLGRNTEAFF.

The chain recombines TRBV7-2 with TRBJ2-5, with TRBD1 as a possible D gene (6 bases). CDR1 is SGHTA, CDR2 FQGNSA, per germline. Between the trimmed V and J ends, which lost 1 base and 1 base, there was a span of 13 bases. The CDR3 length is 16 residues. The CDR3 spells CASSLVIGGSQETQYF. CDR3 DNA: TGTGCCAGCAGCTTAGTAATAGGGGGAAGCCAAGAGACCCAGTACTTC. The full variable domain, in which reference TRBV7-2 and TRBJ2-5 provide the parts outside the CDR3, is GAGVSQSPSNKVTEKGKDVELRCDPISGHTALYWYRQSLGQGLEFLIYFQGNSAPDKSGLPSDRFSAERTGGSVSTLTIQRTQQEDSAVYLCASSLVIGGSQETQYFGPGTRLLVL.

The genes are TRBV30 and TRBJ2-1; D unclear. CDR1 and CDR2 from the germline V gene are GTSNPN and SVGIG (reference sequence). V dropped 0 bases and J dropped 7 bases, with 7 bases sitting between them. CDR3 length: 12 residues. The CDR3 DNA sequence: TGTGCCTGGAGTGTAGGAGTGAATGAGCAGTTCTTC. Translation gives CAWSVGVNEQFF.

The rearrangement links TRBV28 to TRBJ1-1; 10 nucleotides agree with TRBD1. CDR1 MDHEN and CDR2 SYDVKM come from the germline V gene. CDR3 length: 18 residues. With 5 bases clipped from V and 1 base from J, the junction kept 13 bases outside the gene matches. CDR3 sequence (DNA): TGTGCCAGCAGTCTCTTCGACCGACAGGGGGCCGAGAACACTGAAGCTTTCTTT. Translating it yields CASSLFDRQGAENTEAFF.